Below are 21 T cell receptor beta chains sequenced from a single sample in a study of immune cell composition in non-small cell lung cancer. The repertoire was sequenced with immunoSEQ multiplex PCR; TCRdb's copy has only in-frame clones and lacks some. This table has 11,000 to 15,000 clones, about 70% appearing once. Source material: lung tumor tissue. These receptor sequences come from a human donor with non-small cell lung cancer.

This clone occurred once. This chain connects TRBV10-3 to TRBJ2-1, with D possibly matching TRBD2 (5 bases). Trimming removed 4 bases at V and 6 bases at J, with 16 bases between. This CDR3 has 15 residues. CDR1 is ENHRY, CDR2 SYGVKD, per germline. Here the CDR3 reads CAISAGGGGGNEQFF. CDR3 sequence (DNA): TGTGCCATCAGTGCTGGAGGTGGAGGAGGCAATGAGCAGTTCTTC.

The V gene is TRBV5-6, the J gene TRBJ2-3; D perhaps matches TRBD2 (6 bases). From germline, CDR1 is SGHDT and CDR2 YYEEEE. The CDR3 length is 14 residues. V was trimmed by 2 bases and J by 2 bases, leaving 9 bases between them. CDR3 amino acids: CASSFWDSTDTQYF. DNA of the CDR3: TGTGCCAGCAGCTTCTGGGACTCCACAGATACGCAGTATTTT. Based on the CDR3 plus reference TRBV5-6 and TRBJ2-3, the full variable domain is DAGVTQSPTHLIKTRGQQVTLRCSPKSGHDTVSWYQQALGQGPQFIFQYYEEEERQRGNFPDRFSGHQFPNYSSELNVNALLLGDSALYLCASSFWDSTDTQYFGPGTRLTVL.

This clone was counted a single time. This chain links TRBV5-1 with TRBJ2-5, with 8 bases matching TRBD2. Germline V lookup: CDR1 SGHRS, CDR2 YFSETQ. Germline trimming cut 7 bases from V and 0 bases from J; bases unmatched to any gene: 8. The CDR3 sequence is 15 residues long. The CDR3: CASSYLAGYQETQYF. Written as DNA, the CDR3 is TGCGCCAGCTCGTATCTAGCGGGTTACCAAGAGACCCAGTACTTC.

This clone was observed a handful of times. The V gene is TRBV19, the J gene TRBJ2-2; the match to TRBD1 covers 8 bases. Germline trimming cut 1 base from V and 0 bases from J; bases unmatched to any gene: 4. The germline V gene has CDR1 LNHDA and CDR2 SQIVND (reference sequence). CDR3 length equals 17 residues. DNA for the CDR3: TGTGCCAGTAGTATAGTGCGGACAGGGACGAACACCGGGGAGCTGTTTTTT. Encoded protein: CASSIVRTGTNTGELFF.

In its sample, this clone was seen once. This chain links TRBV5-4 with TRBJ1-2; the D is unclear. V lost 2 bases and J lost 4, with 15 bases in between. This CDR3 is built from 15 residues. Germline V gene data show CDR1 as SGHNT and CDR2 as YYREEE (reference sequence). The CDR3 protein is CASSLNEGSVYGYTF. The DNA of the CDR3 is TGTGCCAGCAGCTTAAATGAGGGAAGCGTCTATGGCTACACCTTC.

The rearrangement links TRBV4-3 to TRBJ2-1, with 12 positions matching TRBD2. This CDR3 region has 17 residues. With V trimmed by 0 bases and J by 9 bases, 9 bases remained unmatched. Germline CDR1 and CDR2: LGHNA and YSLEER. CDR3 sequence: CASSQDDVGLAGSEQFF. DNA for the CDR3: TGCGCCAGCAGCCAAGATGACGTTGGACTAGCGGGAAGTGAGCAGTTCTTC.

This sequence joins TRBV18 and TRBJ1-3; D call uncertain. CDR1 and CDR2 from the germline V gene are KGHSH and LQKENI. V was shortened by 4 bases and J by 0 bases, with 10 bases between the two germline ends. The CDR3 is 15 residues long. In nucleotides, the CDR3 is TGTGCCAGCTCACTTGAGTACAGCTCTGGAAACACCATATATTTT. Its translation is CASSLEYSSGNTIYF.

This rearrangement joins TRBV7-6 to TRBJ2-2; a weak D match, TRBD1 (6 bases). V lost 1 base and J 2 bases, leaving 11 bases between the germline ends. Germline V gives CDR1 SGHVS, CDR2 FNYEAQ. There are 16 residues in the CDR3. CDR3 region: CASSLVGAANTGELFF. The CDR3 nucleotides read TGTGCCAGCAGCTTAGTGGGGGCCGCTAACACCGGGGAGCTGTTTTTT.

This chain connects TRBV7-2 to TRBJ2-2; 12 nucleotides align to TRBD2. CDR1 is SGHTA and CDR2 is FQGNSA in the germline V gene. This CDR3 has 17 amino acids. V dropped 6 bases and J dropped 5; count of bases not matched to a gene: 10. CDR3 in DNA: TGTGCCAGCAGTCTGACCCTAGCGGGGGGGCGAACCGGGGAGCTGTTTTTT. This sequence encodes CASSLTLAGGRTGELFF.

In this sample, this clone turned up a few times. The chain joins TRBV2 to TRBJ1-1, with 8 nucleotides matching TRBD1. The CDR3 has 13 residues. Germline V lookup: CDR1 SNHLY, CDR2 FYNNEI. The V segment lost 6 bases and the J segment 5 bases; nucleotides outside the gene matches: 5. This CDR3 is CASSKQGETEAFF. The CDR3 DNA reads TGTGCCAGCAGCAAACAGGGGGAAACTGAAGCTTTCTTT.

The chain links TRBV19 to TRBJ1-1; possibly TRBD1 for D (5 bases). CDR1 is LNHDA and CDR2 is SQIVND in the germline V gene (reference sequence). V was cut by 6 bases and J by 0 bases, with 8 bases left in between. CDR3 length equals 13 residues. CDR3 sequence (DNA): TGTGCCAGTAGGGACACATTGAACACTGAAGCTTTCTTT. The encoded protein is CASRDTLNTEAFF.

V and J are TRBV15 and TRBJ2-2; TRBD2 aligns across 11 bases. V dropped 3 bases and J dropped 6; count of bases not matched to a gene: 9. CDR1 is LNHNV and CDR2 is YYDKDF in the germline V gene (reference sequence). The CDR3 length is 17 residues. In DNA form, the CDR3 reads TGTGCCACCAGCAGGGAACTAGCGGGAGCTGTCGCCGGGGAGCTGTTTTTT. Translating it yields CATSRELAGAVAGELFF.

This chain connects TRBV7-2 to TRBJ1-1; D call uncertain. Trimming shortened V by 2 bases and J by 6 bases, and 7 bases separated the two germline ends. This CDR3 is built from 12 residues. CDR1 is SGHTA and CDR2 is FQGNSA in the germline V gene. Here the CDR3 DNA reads TGTGCCAGCAGCTTAACGAAGCCTGAAGCTTTCTTT. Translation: CASSLTKPEAFF.

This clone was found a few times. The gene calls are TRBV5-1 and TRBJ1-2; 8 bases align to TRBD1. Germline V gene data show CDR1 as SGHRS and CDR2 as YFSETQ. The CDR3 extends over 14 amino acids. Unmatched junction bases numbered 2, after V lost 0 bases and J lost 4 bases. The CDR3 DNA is TGCGCCAGCAGCTTGGGGACAGGGTCCTATGGCTACACCTTC. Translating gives CASSLGTGSYGYTF.

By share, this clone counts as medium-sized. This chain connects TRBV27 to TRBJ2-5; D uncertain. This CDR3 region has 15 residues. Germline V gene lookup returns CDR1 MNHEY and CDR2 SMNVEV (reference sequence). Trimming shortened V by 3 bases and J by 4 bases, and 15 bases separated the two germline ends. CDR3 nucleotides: TGTGCCAGCAGTTTCCGTTTTTCAAAGAGAGAGACCCAGTACTTC. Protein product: CASSFRFSKRETQYF.

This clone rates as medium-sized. Here the CDR3 reads CASSETQAGNTIYF. CDR3 DNA sequence: TGTGCCAGCAGTGAGACACAGGCGGGAAACACCATATATTTT. The chain joins TRBV6-1 to TRBJ1-3, with D perhaps matching TRBD1 (5 bases). V gave up 3 bases and J gave up 4 bases, with 10 bases separating them. The CDR3 runs to 14 residues. In germline, CDR1 is MNHNS, CDR2 SASEGT.

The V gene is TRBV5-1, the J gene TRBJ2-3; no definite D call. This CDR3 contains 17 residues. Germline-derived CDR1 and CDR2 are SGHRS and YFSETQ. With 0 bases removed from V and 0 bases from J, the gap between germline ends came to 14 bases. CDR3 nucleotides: TGCGCCAGCAGCTTGGCCCGTGCGAGCACTAGCACAGATACGCAGTATTTT. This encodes CASSLARASTSTDTQYF.

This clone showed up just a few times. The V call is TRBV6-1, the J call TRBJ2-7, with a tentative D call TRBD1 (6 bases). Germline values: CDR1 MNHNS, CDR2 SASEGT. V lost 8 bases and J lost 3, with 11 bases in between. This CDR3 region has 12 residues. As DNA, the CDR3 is TGTGCCAGCGCCACAGGGTACTACGAGCAGTACTTC. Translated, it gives CASATGYYEQYF.

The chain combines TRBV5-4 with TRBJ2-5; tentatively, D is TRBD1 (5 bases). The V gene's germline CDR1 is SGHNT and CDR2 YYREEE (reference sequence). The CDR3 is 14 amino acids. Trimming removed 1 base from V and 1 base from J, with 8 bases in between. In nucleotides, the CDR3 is TGTGCCAGCAGCTTGAGACAGTTCCAAGAGACCCAGTACTTC. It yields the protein CASSLRQFQETQYF.

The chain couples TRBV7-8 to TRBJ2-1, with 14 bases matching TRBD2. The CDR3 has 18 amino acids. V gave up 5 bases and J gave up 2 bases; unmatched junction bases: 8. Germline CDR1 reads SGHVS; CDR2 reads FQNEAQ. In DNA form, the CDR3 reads TGTGCCAGCAGCCTGACTAGCGGGAGGGCCTCAACCTACAATGAGCAGTTCTTC. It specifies CASSLTSGRASTYNEQFF.

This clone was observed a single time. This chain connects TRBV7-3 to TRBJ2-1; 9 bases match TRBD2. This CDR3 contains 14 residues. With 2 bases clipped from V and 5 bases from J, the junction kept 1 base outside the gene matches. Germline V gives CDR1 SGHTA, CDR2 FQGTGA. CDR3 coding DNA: TGTGCCAGCAGCTTACTAGCGGGAAACAATGAGCAGTTCTTC. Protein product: CASSLLAGNNEQFF.